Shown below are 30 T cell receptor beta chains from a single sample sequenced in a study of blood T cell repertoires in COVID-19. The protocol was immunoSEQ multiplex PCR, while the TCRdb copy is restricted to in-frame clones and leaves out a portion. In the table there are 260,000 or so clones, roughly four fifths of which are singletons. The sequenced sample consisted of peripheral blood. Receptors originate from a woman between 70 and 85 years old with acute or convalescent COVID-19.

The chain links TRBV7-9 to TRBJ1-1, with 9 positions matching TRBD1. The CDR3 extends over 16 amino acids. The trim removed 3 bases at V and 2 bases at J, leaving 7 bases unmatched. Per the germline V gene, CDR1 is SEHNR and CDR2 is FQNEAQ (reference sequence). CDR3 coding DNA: TGTGCCAGCAGCTTGACCGCGGGACAGGGAAACACTGAAGCTTTCTTT. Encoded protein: CASSLTAGQGNTEAFF.

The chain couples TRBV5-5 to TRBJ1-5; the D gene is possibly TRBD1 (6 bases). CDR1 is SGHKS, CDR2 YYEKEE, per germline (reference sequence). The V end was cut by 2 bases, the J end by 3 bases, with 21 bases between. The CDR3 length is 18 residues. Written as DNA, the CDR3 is TGTGCCAGCAGCTTTACGTTGAATTACAGGGACCTCAATCAGCCCCAGCATTTT. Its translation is CASSFTLNYRDLNQPQHF.

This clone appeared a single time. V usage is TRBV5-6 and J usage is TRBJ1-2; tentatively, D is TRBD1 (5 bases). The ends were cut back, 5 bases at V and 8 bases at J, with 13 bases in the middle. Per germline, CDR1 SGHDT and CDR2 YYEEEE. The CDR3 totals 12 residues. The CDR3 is CASSWGGAGYTF. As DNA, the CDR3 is TGTGCCAGCAGTTGGGGAGGGGCAGGCTACACCTTC.

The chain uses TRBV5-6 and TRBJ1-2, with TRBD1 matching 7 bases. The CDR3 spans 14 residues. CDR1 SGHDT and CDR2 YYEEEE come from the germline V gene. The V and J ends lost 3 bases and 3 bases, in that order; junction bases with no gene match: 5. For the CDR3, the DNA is TGTGCCAGCAGCTCGGACAGGAGCTACTATGGCTACACCTTC. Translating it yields CASSSDRSYYGYTF.

The CDR3 is CASSLAYSTGELFF. CDR3 nucleotides: TGTGCCAGCAGCTTAGCGTATTCCACCGGGGAGCTGTTTTTT. V gene TRBV5-4 combines with J gene TRBJ2-2; D uncertain. V dropped 2 bases and J dropped 4 bases, with 9 bases sitting between them. Germline V gene lookup returns CDR1 SGHNT and CDR2 YYREEE (reference sequence). This CDR3 spans 14 amino acids.

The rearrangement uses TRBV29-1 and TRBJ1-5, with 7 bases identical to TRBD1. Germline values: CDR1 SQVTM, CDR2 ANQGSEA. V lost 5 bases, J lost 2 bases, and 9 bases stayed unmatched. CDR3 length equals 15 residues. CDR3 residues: CSVLEGAYRNQPQHF. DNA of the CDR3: TGCAGCGTTTTGGAGGGGGCCTACCGCAATCAGCCCCAGCATTTT.

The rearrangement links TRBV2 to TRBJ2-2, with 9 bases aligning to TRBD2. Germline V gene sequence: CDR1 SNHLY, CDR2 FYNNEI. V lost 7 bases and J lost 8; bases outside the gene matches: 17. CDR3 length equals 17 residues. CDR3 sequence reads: CASTPRSSGGPRGELFF. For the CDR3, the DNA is TGTGCCAGCACCCCTCGAAGTAGCGGGGGACCTCGGGGGGAGCTGTTTTTT.

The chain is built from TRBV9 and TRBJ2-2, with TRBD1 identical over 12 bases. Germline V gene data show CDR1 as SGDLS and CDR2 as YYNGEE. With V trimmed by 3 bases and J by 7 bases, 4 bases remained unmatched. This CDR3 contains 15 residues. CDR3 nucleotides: TGTGCCAGCAGCGAGGGACAGGGGGCGGTCGGGGAGCTGTTTTTT. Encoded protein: CASSEGQGAVGELFF.

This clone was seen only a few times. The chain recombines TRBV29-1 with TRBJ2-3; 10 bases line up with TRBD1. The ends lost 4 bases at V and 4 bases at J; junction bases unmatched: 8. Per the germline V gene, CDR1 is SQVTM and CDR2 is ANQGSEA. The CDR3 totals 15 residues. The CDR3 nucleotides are TGCAGCGTTGTGGAGTCGGGACAGGGGTCAGATACGCAGTATTTT. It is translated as CSVVESGQGSDTQYF.

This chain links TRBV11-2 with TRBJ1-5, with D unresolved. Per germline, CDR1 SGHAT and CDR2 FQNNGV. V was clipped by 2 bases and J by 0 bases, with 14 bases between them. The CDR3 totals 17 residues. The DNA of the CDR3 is TGTGCCAGCAGCTTACTTACATTGCGGTATAGCAATCAGCCCCAGCATTTT. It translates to CASSLLTLRYSNQPQHF.

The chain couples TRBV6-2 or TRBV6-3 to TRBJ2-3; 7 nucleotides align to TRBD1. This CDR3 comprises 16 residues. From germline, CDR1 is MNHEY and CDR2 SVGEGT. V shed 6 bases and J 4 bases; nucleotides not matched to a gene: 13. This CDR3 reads CASSSRHRGFADTQYF. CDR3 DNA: TGTGCCAGCAGCTCCAGGCACAGGGGTTTTGCAGATACGCAGTATTTT.

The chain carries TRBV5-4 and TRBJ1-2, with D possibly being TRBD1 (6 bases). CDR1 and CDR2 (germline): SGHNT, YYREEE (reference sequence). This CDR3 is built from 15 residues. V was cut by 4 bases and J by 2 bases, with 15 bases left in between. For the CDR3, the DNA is TGTGCCAGCAGCGCCTCTGGGGGGGCGAACTATGGCTACACCTTC. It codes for CASSASGGANYGYTF.

CDR3 amino acids: CASSAKDGGNTEAFF. In nucleotides, the CDR3 is TGTGCCAGTAGCGCAAAAGACGGCGGGAACACTGAAGCTTTCTTT. J is TRBJ1-1 and V is TRBV19; D gene uncertain. V lost 6 bases and J 1 base, leaving 15 bases between the germline ends. There are 15 residues in the CDR3. The V gene's germline CDR1 is LNHDA and CDR2 SQIVND (reference sequence).

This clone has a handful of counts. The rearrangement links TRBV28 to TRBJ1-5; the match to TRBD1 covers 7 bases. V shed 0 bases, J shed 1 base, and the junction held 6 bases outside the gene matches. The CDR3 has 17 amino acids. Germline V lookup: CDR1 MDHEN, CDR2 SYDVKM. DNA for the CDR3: TGTGCCAGCAGTTTATGGGGACAGTCTAAGAGCAATCAGCCCCAGCATTTT. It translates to CASSLWGQSKSNQPQHF.

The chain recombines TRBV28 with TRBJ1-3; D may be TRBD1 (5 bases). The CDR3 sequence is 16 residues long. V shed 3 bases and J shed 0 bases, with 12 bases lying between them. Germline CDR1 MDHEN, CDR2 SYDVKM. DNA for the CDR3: TGTGCCAGCAGTTTTCAGGGTCCCGCCTCTGGAAACACCATATATTTT. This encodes CASSFQGPASGNTIYF.

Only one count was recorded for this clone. DNA of the CDR3: TGTGCCAGCAGCGACCGGGACAGGTACCACTATGGCTACACCTTC. Protein sequence: CASSDRDRYHYGYTF. The rearrangement links TRBV21-1 to TRBJ1-2; TRBD1 reflects the table's D call only, with no check against the DNA. TRBV21-1 constitutes a pseudogene. The CDR3 sequence is 15 residues long.

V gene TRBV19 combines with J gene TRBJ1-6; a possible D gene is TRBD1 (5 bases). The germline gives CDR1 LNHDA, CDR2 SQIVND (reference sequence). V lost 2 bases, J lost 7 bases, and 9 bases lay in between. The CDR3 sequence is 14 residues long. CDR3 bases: TGTGCCAGTAGTATACTGGACAAAAATTCACCCCTCCACTTT. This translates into CASSILDKNSPLHF.

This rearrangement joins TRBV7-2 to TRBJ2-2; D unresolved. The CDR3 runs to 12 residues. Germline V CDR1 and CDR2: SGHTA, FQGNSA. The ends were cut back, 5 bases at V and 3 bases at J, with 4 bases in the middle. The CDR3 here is CASSRYTGELFF. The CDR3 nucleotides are TGTGCCAGCAGCCGGTACACCGGGGAGCTGTTTTTT.

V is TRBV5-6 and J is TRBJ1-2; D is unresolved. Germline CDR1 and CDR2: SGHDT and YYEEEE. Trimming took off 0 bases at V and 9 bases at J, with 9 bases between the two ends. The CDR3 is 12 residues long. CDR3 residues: CASSLEVGRYTF. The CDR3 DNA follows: TGTGCCAGCAGCTTGGAGGTGGGCCGCTACACCTTC. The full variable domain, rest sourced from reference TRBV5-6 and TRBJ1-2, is DAGVTQSPTHLIKTRGQQVTLRCSPKSGHDTVSWYQQALGQGPQFIFQYYEEEERQRGNFPDRFSGHQFPNYSSELNVNALLLGDSALYLCASSLEVGRYTFGSGTRLTVV.

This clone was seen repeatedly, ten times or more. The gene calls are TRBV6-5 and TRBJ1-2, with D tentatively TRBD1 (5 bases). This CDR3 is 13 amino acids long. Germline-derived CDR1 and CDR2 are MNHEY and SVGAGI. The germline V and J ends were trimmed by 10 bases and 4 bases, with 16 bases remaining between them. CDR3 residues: CAIGDSWTYGYTF. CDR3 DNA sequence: TGTGCCATTGGGGACTCATGGACCTATGGCTACACCTTC.

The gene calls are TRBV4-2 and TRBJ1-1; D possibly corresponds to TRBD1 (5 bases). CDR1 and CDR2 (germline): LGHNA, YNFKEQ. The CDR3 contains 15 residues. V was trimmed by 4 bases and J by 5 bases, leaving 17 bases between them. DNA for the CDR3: TGTGCCAGCAGCCGTCTGGAAAAGGGGCGGACTGAAGCTTTCTTT. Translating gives CASSRLEKGRTEAFF.

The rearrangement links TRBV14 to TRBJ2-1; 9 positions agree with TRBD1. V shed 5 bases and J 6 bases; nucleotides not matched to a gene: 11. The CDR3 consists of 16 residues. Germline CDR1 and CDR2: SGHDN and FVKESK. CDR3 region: CASSNIQGAMTNEQFF. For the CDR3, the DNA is TGTGCCAGCAGCAACATACAGGGGGCGATGACCAATGAGCAGTTCTTC.

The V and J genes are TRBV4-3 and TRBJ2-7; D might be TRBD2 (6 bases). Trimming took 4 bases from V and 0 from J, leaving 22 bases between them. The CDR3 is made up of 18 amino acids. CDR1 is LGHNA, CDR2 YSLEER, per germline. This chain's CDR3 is CASSPNPWSGENSYEQYF. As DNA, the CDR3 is TGCGCCAGCAGCCCGAACCCATGGTCGGGGGAGAACTCCTACGAGCAGTACTTC.

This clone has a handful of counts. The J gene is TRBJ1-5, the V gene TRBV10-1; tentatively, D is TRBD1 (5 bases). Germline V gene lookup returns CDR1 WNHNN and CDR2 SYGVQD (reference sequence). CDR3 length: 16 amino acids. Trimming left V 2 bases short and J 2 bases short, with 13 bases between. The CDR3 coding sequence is TGCGCCAGCAGTGAGGAACGCGGGGGTGGCAATCAGCCCCAGCATTTT. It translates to CASSEERGGGNQPQHF.

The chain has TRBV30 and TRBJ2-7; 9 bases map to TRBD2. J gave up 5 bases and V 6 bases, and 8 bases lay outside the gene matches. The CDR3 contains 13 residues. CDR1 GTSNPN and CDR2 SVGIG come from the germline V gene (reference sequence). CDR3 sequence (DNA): TGTGCCTGCTTCGGCGGGGGGGCTCACGAGCAGTACTTC. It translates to CACFGGGAHEQYF.

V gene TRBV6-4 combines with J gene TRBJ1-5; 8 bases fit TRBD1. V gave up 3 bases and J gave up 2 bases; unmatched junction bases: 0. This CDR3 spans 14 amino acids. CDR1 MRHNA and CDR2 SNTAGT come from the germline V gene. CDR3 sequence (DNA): TGTGCCAGCAGTGAACAGGGGGGCAATCAGCCCCAGCATTTT. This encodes CASSEQGGNQPQHF.

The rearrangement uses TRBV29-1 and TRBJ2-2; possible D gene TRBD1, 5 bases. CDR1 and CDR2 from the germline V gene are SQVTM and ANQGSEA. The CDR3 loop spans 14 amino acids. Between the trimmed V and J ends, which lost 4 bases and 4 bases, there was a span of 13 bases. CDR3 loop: CSVGGRTSTGELFF. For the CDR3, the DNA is TGCAGCGTTGGGGGCAGGACATCCACCGGGGAGCTGTTTTTT.

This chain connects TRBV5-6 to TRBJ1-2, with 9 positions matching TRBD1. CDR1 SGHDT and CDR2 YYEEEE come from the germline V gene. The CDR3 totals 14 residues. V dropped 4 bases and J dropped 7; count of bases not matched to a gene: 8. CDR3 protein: CASSKGQGGFGYTF. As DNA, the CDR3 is TGTGCCAGCAGCAAGGGACAGGGAGGTTTTGGCTACACCTTC.

The CDR3 DNA follows: TGTGCCAGTAGTTACAGGAACACTGAAGCTTTCTTT. It specifies CASSYRNTEAFF. This sequence joins TRBV19 and TRBJ1-1; D is uncertain. The CDR3 extends over 12 amino acids. Germline CDR1 reads LNHDA; CDR2 reads SQIVND (reference sequence). V was shortened by 5 bases and J by 1 base, with 5 bases between the two germline ends.

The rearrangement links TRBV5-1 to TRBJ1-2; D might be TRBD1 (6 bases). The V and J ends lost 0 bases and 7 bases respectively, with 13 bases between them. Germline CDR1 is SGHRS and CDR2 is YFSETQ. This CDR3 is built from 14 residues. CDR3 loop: CASSLAGQGSGYTF. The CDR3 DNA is TGCGCCAGCAGCTTGGCCGGGCAGGGGAGTGGCTACACCTTC.